The 3 T cell receptor beta chains presented below share a single source sample, sequenced in a study of T cells in Graves' hyperthyroidism and ophthalmopathy. Authors of the study amplified TCR beta CDR3 regions from RNA transcripts. The primer set for the first-round RT-PCR of the TCR CDR3 was HTBI. TCRdb fed the multiplex PCR reads into MiXCR, producing one record per CDR3 protein. Of 640,000 or so distinct CDR3 sequences in the sample, roughly 15% were seen once. Sequencing was carried out using blood. These receptor sequences come from a woman between 40 and 55 years old with Graves' ophthalmopathy.

CDR3 in DNA: TGCGCCAGCAGCCAAGTTTCGGACAGGGAACTCGAGCAGTACTTC. It is translated as CASSQVSDRELEQYF. The chain combines TRBV4-1 with TRBJ2-7; 8 nucleotides line up with TRBD1. V was pared by 1 base and J by 6 bases, with 8 bases of the junction left unmatched. Per germline, CDR1 MGHRA and CDR2 YSYEKL. This CDR3 has 15 amino acids.

This clonotype showed up just a few times. The V gene is TRBV28, the J gene TRBJ2-7; 10 bases match TRBD2. V was clipped by 6 bases and J by 5 bases; unmatched bases: 10. Per the germline V gene, CDR1 is MDHEN and CDR2 is SYDVKM. The CDR3 is 15 amino acids. CDR3 sequence reads: CASRPPSGSVHEQYF. CDR3 nucleotide sequence: TGTGCCAGCAGACCCCCTAGCGGGAGCGTCCACGAGCAGTACTTC.

This clonotype has at least ten counts. The V call is TRBV24-1, the J call TRBJ2-2; 8 bases are shared with TRBD1. Germline V gene lookup returns CDR1 KGHDR and CDR2 SFDVKD. The length of the CDR3 is 18 residues. J gave up 0 bases and V 5 bases, and 10 bases lay outside the gene matches. The CDR3 DNA reads as TGTGCCACCAGTGGCCCCTCACCGGGACAGGCGAACACCGGGGAGCTGTTTTTT. As protein: CATSGPSPGQANTGELFF.